This is a list of T cell receptor beta chains from one sample in a study of T cell repertoires in cytomegalovirus infection. TCRdb recomputed calls from the reads with MiXCR, one row per CDR3 protein. The repertoire holds roughly 630,000 distinct CDR3 sequences, with more than 20% as singletons. Material: CD8+ T cells from PBMCs. These receptor sequences come from a human donor in good health (CMV status not recorded). Some clones in this sample may be carry-over from other donors' samples. CDR3s include the opening cysteine and the closing phenylalanine or tryptophan. A D gene is named only where the DNA matches it firmly. Expanded clones are given a class, and other clones once, few, many or no size at all.

>NA|TRBJ1-1|few|TRBV12-5
TGTGCTAGTGGTCCCGGGGACAAGAACACTGAAGCTTTCTTT
CASGPGDKNTEAFF
>NA|TRBJ2-3|many|TRBV2
TGTGCCAGCAGGGACAGGGAGGGAGCAGATACGCAGTATTTT
CASRDREGADTQYF
>NA|TRBJ2-3|once|TRBV12-3/TRBV12-4
TGTGCCAGCAGTTTGTATTCAGATACGCAGTATTTT
CASSLYSDTQYF
>NA|TRBJ1-1|NA|TRBV20-1
TGCAGTGCTAGGAAAAAGAGACAGGCAATGAACACTGAAGCTTTCTTT
CSARKKRQAMNTEAFF
>NA|TRBJ2-7|many|TRBV19
TGTGCCAGTAGTAGGGACACTTCCTACGAGCAGTACTTC
CASSRDTSYEQYF
>TRBD1|TRBJ2-5|NA|TRBV28
TGTGCCAGCAGTTTGAGTATTCGGACAGGTACCCAAGAGACCCAGTACTTC
CASSLSIRTGTQETQYF
>NA|TRBJ2-5|NA|TRBV28
TGTGCCAGCAGCTCGACTTACTACGTGGAGACCCAGTACTTC
CASSSTYYVETQYF
>TRBD2|TRBJ2-1|few|TRBV7-4
TGTGCCAGCAGCTTTCCCGCACTAGCGGGGCCGTACAATGAGCAGTTCTTC
CASSFPALAGPYNEQFF
>NA|TRBJ1-1|many|TRBV6-1
TGTGCCAGCAGTGAGACCTGGAACACTGAAGCTTTCTTT
CASSETWNTEAFF
>TRBD1|TRBJ1-6|few|TRBV9
TGTGCCAGCAGCGTAGGGGGACAGAATAATTCACCCCTCCACTTT
CASSVGGQNNSPLHF
>NA|TRBJ2-5|many|TRBV7-7
TGTGCTAGCAGCTTAGGGACACCTCTGGGGGAGACCCAGTACTTC
CASSLGTPLGETQYF
>NA|TRBJ1-2|few|TRBV2
TGTGCCAGCAGTTACAGTTTAGCTAACTATGGCTACACCTTC
CASSYSLANYGYTF
>NA|TRBJ2-1|few|TRBV7-9
TGTGCCAGCAGCTTAGCGGTCGGAACACGGTGGCATGACGACAATGAGCAGTTCTTC
CASSLAVGTRWHDDNEQFF
>NA|TRBJ1-5|many|TRBV7-9
TGTGCCAGCAGCTTAATTGGCGGAAATCAGCCCCAGCATTTT
CASSLIGGNQPQHF
>NA|TRBJ2-7|NA|TRBV3-1
TGTGCCAGCAGCCAGGGCGACGACACCTCCTACGAGCAGTACTTC
CASSQGDDTSYEQYF
>TRBD1|TRBJ1-1|many|TRBV7-2
TGTGCCAGGCGGACAGGGGATGGCACTGAAGCTTTCTTT
CARRTGDGTEAFF
>NA|TRBJ2-1|few|TRBV14
TGTGCCAGCAGCCCCCGGGGGAGGCTATACAATGAGCAGTTCTTC
CASSPRGRLYNEQFF
>TRBD2|TRBJ2-1|NA|TRBV28
TGTGCCAGCAGTCCCAGGGTAGCGGGGGTCTCCTACAATGAGCAGTTCTTC
CASSPRVAGVSYNEQFF
>NA|TRBJ2-3|NA|TRBV29-1
TGCAGCTTCCCGGGCCCTATGGAGGATACGCAGTATTTT
CSFPGPMEDTQYF
>NA|TRBJ1-1|few|TRBV19
TGTGCCTCTGACCCGGGACCGGCTATGAACACTGAAGCTTTCTTT
CASDPGPAMNTEAFF
>NA|TRBJ2-3|few|TRBV2
TGTGCCAGCAGGGGAGGAGCAGATACGCAGTATTTT
CASRGGADTQYF
>NA|TRBJ1-1|NA|TRBV19
TGTGCCAGTAGCCTGTGGGGGGAAATGAACACTGAAGCTTTCTTT
CASSLWGEMNTEAFF
>NA|TRBJ2-6|NA|TRBV29-1
TGCAGCGTTGGGGGTGCCTCTGGGGCCAACGTCCTGACTTTC
CSVGGASGANVLTF
>NA|TRBJ1-5|few|TRBV28
TGTGCCAGCAGCCCAGACCAGAAGGGAGGCAATCAGCCCCAGCATTTT
CASSPDQKGGNQPQHF
>NA|TRBJ2-3|NA|TRBV7-9
TGTGCCAGCAGCCGGATTTTAGATACGCAGTATTTT
CASSRILDTQYF
>NA|TRBJ1-2|NA|TRBV5-1
TGCGCCAGCAGCTTGGCCCGATGGGAGGGAACGGACTATGGCTACACCTTC
CASSLARWEGTDYGYTF
>NA|TRBJ2-1|few|TRBV9
TGTGCCAGCAGCGGAAATAAAGAGAGTAACCTAAACAATGAGCAGTTCTTC
CASSGNKESNLNNEQFF
>TRBD2|TRBJ2-5|few|TRBV5-4
TGTGCCAGCAGCTTGGCCAGCGGGGACCAAGAGACCCAGTACTTC
CASSLASGDQETQYF
>TRBD2|TRBJ2-3|few|TRBV6-6
TGTGCCAGCAGTTACTCGCGGGGGGTAAGCACAGATACGCAGTATTTT
CASSYSRGVSTDTQYF
>TRBD1|TRBJ2-1|NA|TRBV2
TGTGCCACCTTAGGACAGGGGGCGCGGAGTGAGCAGTTCTTC
CATLGQGARSEQFF
>NA|TRBJ2-3|many|TRBV4-1
TGCGCCAGCAGGGGGGCAGATACGCAGTATTTT
CASRGADTQYF
>TRBD1|TRBJ2-3|few|TRBV24-1
TGTGCCACCAGTGATGTAGGGGGCGAGGAAGATACGCAGTATTTT
CATSDVGGEEDTQYF
>TRBD2|TRBJ2-2|few|TRBV5-6
TGTGCCAGCAGCTTGGAGCTAGCGGGCACCGGGGAGCTGTTTTTT
CASSLELAGTGELFF
>TRBD2|TRBJ2-1|NA|TRBV7-9
TGTGCCAGCAGCTCCTCCGGGTGGGATAGCGGGAATGAGCAGTTCTTC
CASSSSGWDSGNEQFF
>NA|TRBJ2-2|NA|TRBV6-6
TGTGCCAGCAGGCATCCCCGGGACGAATCGAACACCGGGGAGCTGTTTTTT
CASRHPRDESNTGELFF
>TRBD1|TRBJ2-4|NA|TRBV7-9
TGTGCCAGCAGCTTAGCCCCGACAGGGGTAGACATTCAGTACTTC
CASSLAPTGVDIQYF
>TRBD1|TRBJ2-5|few|TRBV7-8
TGTGCCAGCAGCTTAGCTAGGGGACAGCACCAGTACTTC
CASSLARGQHQYF
>NA|TRBJ2-6|many|TRBV7-6
TGTGCCAGCTCTGGGGCCAACGTCCTGACTTTC
CASSGANVLTF
>NA|TRBJ1-1|NA|TRBV5-8
TGTGCCAGCAGCTTTGCAGGGGTCGGCACTGAAGCTTTCTTT
CASSFAGVGTEAFF
>NA|TRBJ1-6|few|TRBV7-6
TGTGCCAGCAGCATCGGGGGTCCTGAGGATTATAATTCACCCCTCCACTTT
CASSIGGPEDYNSPLHF
>NA|TRBJ1-1|NA|TRBV14
TGTGCCAGCAGCCCCACCGACAGCGGATGGGACACTGAAGCTTTCTTT
CASSPTDSGWDTEAFF
>NA|TRBJ1-2|NA|TRBV14
TGTGCCAGCAGCCACAACCCGGGGCTCTACTATGGCTACACCTTC
CASSHNPGLYYGYTF
>NA|TRBJ2-5|NA|TRBV7-9
TGTGCCAGCTTCGGTGGGACTTCCGTTAAAGAGACCCAGTACTTC
CASFGGTSVKETQYF
>NA|TRBJ2-5|NA|TRBV20-1
TGCAGTGCTAGAACGGAGACAGGGGAGGGGTGGAGAGAGACCCAGTACTTC
CSARTETGEGWRETQYF